One T cell receptor (beta chain) is described in this entry. Germline assignment: CDR1 SGHNT and CDR2 YYREEE (reference sequence). The V end was cut by 0 bases, the J end by 4 bases, with 14 bases between. CDR3 length: 16 residues. Profiled with immunoSEQ multiplex PCR; TCRdb holds only in-frame clones, not every one. The repertoire consists of about 2,500 clones, with just over 95% occurring once and the leading ten covering approximately 2%. The record originates from a study of control samples from healthy donors and cancer patients. This clonotype was obtained from a man aged 65 to 79 with head and neck cancer. The sequenced sample was PBMCs. The chain links TRBV5-4 to TRBJ1-3, with a tentative D call TRBD1 (6 bases). The CDR3 DNA reads TGTGCCAGCAGCTTGGGTCCCGACAGGCAAGGAAACACCATATATTTT. Its translation is CASSLGPDRQGNTIYF.